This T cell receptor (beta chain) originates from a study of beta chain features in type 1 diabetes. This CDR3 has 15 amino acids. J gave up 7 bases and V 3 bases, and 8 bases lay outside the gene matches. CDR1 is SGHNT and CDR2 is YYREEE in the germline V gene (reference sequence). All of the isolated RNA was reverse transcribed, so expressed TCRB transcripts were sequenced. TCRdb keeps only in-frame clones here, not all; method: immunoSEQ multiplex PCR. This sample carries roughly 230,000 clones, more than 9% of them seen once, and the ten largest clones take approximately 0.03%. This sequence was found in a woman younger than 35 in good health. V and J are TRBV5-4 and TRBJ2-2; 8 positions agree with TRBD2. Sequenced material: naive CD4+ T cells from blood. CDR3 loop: CASSSLSGGVGELFF. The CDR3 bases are TGTGCCAGCAGCTCCCTTTCGGGGGGGGTCGGGGAGCTGTTTTTT.